This TCR beta chain emerged from a study of blood T cell repertoires in COVID-19. Study-level background: Acute and convalescent COVID-19 specimens originated in the United States, Italy and Spain.

V lost 4 bases to trimming and J lost 2 bases, with 13 bases between them. This CDR3 is built from 15 residues. Germline V gene data show CDR1 as SGHRS and CDR2 as YFSETQ. Original data processing: Researchers report that nucleated cell counts were estimated from reference gene primer amplification. The table came from immunoSEQ multiplex PCR; TCRdb's copy has only in-frame clones and leaves some out. V and J calls plus clone size are reproduced from that table; the DNA served to infer D and trimming. The sample yields approximately 500,000 clones, 70% to 90% seen once. This clonotype originated in a human donor in a cohort sampled during active COVID-19. What was sequenced was peripheral blood. The chain joins TRBV5-1 to TRBJ1-5, with D possibly TRBD1 on 5 matching bases. This CDR3 is CASSPGDGRNQPQHF. The CDR3 bases are TGCGCCAGCAGCCCGGGGGACGGACGCAATCAGCCCCAGCATTTT.